This paragraph covers one T cell receptor (beta chain) sequence. This entry belongs to a study of blood T cell repertoires in COVID-19. The wider study: The origin of the acute and convalescent COVID-19 samples was the United States, Italy and Spain. Sources were T cells, B-cell-depleted T cells, or PBMCs; the material itself was cDNA or gDNA.

Source study methods: Estimates of nucleated cell counts were drawn from the amplification of reference gene primers. Generated by immunoSEQ multiplex PCR, the TCRdb table keeps only in-frame clones and is missing some. V and J calls and clone size follow that table, whereas D and trimming were derived from the DNA. The sample has about 180,000 clones, roughly 87% seen once. CDR3 length: 13 residues. Trimming left V 9 bases short and J 1 base short, with 11 bases between. Germline CDR1 LGHDT, CDR2 YNNKEL (reference sequence). The receptor was isolated from a woman between 45 and 65 years old with acute or convalescent COVID-19. The V and J genes are TRBV3-1 (or the pseudogene TRBV3-2) and TRBJ2-3, with D possibly being TRBD2 (5 bases). The sequencing sample was made of peripheral blood. The CDR3 DNA sequence: TGTGCCAGTGCGGCCGGGGGCACAGATACGCAGTATTTT. It is translated as CASAAGGTDTQYF.